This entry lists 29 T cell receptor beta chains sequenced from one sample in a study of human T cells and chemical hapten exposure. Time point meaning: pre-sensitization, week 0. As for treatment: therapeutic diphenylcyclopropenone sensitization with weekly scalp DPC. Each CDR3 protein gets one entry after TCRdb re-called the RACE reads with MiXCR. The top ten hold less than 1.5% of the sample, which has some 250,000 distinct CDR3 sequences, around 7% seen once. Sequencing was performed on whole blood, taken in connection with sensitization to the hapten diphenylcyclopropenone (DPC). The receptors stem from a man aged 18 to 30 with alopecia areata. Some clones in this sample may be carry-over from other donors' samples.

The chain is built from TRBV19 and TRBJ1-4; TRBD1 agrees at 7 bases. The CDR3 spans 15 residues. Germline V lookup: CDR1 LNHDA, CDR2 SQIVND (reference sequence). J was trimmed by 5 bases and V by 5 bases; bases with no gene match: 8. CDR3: CASSDRQGRNEKLFF. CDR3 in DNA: TGTGCCAGTAGTGACCGACAGGGAAGGAATGAAAAACTGTTTTTT.

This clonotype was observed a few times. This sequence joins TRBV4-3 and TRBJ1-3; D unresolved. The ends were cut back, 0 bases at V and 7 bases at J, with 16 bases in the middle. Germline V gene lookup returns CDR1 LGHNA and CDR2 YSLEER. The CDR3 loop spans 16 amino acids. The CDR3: CASSQDLAGPWNTIYF. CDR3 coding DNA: TGCGCCAGCAGCCAAGATCTGGCAGGTCCCTGGAACACCATATATTTT.

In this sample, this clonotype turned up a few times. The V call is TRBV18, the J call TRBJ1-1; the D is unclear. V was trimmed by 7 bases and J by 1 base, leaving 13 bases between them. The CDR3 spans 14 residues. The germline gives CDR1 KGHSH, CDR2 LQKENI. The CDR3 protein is CASLILGGNTEAFF. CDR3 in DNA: TGTGCCAGCTTAATACTAGGCGGGAACACTGAAGCTTTCTTT.

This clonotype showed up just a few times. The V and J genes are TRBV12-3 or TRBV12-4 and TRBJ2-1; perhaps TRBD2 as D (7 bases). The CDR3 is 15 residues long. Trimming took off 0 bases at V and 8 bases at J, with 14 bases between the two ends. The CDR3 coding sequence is TGTGCCAGCAGTTTAGCAGGGGGGGCCAGCTATGAGCAGTTCTTC. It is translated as CASSLAGGASYEQFF.

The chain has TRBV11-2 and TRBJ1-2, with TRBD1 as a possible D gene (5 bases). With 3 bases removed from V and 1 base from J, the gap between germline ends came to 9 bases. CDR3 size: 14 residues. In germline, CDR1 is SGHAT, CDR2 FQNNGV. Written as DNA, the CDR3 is TGTGCCAGCAGCTTTGGGGCCATTAACTATGGCTACACCTTC. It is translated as CASSFGAINYGYTF. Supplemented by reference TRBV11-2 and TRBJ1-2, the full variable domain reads EAGVAQSPRYKIIEKRQSVAFWCNPISGHATLYWYQQILGQGPKLLIQFQNNGVVDDSQLPKDRFSAERLKGVDSTLKIQPAKLEDSAVYLCASSFGAINYGYTFGSGTRLTVV.

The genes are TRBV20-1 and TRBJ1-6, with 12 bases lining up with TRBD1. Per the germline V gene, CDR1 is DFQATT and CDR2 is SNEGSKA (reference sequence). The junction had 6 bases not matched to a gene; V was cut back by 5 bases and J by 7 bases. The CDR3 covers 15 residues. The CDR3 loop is CSAGTGGEQNSPLHF. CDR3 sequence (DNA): TGCAGTGCTGGGACAGGGGGCGAACAAAATTCACCCCTCCACTTT.

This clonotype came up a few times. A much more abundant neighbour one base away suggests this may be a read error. The CDR3 nucleotides read TGTGCCAGCAGCTTAGCAGGGGCAATGAACACTGAAGCTTTCTTT. This codes for CASSLAGAMNTEAFF. The genes are TRBV9 and TRBJ1-1; D might be TRBD1 (6 bases). Trimming removed 4 bases from V and 0 bases from J, with 13 bases in between. Germline CDR1 and CDR2: SGDLS and YYNGEE. The length of the CDR3 is 15 residues.

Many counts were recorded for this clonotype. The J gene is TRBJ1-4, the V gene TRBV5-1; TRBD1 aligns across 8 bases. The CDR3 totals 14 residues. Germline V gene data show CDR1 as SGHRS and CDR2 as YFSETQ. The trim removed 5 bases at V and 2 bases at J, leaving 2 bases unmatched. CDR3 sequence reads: CASRRTGTNEKLFF. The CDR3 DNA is TGCGCCAGCAGGAGGACAGGGACTAATGAAAAACTGTTTTTT.

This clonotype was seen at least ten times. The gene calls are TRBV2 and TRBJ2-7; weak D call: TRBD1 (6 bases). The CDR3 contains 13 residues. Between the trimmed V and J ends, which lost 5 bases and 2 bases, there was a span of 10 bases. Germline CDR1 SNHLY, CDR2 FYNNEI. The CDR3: CASSRGQPYEQYF. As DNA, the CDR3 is TGTGCCAGCAGTCGCGGACAGCCCTACGAGCAGTACTTC.

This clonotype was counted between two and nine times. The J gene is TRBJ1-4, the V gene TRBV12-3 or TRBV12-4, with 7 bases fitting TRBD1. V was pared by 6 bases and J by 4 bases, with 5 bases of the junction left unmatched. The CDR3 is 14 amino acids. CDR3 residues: CASRGDSHNEKLFF. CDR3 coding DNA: TGTGCCAGCAGAGGGGACAGCCATAATGAAAAACTGTTTTTT.

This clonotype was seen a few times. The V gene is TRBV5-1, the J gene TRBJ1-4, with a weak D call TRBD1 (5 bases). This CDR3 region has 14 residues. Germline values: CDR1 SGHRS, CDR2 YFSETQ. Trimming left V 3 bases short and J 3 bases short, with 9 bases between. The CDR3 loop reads CASSWRGANEKLFF. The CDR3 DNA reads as TGCGCCAGCAGCTGGCGGGGGGCTAATGAAAAACTGTTTTTT.

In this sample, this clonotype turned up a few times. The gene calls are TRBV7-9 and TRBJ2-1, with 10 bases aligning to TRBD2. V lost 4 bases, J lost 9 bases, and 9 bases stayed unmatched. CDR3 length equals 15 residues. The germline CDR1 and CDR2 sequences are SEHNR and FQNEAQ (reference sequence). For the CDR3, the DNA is TGTGCCAGCAGCTCACAGGTCCTAGCGGGGGTTGAGCAGTTCTTC. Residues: CASSSQVLAGVEQFF.

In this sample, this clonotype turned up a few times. Here the CDR3 reads CASSYTGYNSPLHF. The CDR3, as DNA: TGTGCCAGCAGTTACACCGGTTACAATTCACCCCTCCACTTT. The V and J genes are TRBV6-5 and TRBJ1-6; unclear D gene. Germline V gene lookup returns CDR1 MNHEY and CDR2 SVGAGI. V was clipped by 2 bases and J by 7 bases, with 9 bases between them. The CDR3 has 14 residues.

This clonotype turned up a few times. The CDR3 sequence: CASSYATLPYEQYV. CDR3 in DNA: TGTGCCAGCAGTTACGCGACACTTCCCTACGAGCAGTACGTC. The chain uses TRBV6-2 or TRBV6-3 and TRBJ2-7; D call uncertain. Germline CDR1 is MNHEY and CDR2 is SVGEGT. The CDR3 extends over 14 amino acids. With 2 bases removed from V and 2 bases from J, the gap between germline ends came to 10 bases.

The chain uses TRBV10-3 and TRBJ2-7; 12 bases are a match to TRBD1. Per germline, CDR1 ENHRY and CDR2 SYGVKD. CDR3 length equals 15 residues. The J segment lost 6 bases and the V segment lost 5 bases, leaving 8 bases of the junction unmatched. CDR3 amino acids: CAISSGTGGQGEQYV. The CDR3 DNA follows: TGTGCCATCAGTTCCGGGACAGGGGGCCAGGGCGAGCAGTACGTC.

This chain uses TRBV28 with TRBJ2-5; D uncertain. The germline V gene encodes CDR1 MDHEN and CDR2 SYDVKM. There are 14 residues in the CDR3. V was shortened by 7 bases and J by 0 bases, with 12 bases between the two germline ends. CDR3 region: CASTYGRNQETQYF. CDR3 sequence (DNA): TGTGCCAGCACCTATGGGCGAAACCAAGAGACCCAGTACTTC.

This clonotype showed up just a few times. CDR3 coding DNA: TGTGCCAGCAGGAGGCCCTGGGCCTCTTATTTGGGCTACACCTTC. Amino acid sequence: CASRRPWASYLGYTF. The rearrangement uses TRBV2 and TRBJ1-2; D gene unclear. Trimming shortened V by 6 bases and J by 8 bases, and 22 bases separated the two germline ends. The CDR3 is made up of 15 amino acids. Germline V CDR1 and CDR2: SNHLY, FYNNEI.

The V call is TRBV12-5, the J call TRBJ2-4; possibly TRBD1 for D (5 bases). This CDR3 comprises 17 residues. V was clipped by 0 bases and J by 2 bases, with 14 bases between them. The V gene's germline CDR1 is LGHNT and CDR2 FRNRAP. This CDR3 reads CASGLVAGIVTKNIQYF. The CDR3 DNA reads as TGTGCTAGTGGTTTGGTAGCAGGGATCGTGACCAAAAACATTCAGTACTTC.

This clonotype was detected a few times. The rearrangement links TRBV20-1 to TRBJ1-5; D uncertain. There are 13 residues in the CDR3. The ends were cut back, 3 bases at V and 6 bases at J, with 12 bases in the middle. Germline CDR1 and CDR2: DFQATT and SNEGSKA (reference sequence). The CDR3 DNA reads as TGCAGTGCTAGGGCCGGGGATCTTCAGCCCCAGCATTTT. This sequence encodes CSARAGDLQPQHF.

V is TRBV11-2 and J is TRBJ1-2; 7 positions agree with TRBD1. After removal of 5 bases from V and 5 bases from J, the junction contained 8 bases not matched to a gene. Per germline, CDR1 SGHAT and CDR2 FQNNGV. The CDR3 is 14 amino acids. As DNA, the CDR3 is TGTGCCAGCAGCCTCCGGACAGGATTTTATGGCTACACCTTC. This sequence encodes CASSLRTGFYGYTF. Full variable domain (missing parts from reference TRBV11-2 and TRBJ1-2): EAGVAQSPRYKIIEKRQSVAFWCNPISGHATLYWYQQILGQGPKLLIQFQNNGVVDDSQLPKDRFSAERLKGVDSTLKIQPAKLEDSAVYLCASSLRTGFYGYTFGSGTRLTVV.

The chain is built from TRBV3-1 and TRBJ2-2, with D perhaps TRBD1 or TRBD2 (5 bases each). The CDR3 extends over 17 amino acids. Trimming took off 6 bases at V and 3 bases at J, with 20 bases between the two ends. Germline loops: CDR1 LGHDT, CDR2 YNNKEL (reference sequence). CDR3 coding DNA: TGTGCCAGCAGGTACTCCGGGACGGCCAGACACACCGGGGAGCTGTTTTTT. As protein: CASRYSGTARHTGELFF. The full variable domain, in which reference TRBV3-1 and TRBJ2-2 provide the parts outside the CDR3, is DTAVSQTPKYLVTQMGNDKSIKCEQNLGHDTMYWYKQDSKKFLKIMFSYNNKELIINETVPNRFSPKSPDKAHLNLHINSLELGDSAVYFCASRYSGTARHTGELFFGEGSRLTVL.

The CDR3 spells CASSYSTRGGTGELFF. The CDR3 DNA is TGTGCCAGCAGTTACTCGACTCGGGGGGGCACCGGGGAGCTGTTTTTT. This chain links TRBV6-5 with TRBJ2-2; the match to TRBD2 covers 8 bases. The trim removed 0 bases at V and 4 bases at J, leaving 4 bases unmatched. This CDR3 has 16 residues. Per germline, CDR1 MNHEY and CDR2 SVGAGI.

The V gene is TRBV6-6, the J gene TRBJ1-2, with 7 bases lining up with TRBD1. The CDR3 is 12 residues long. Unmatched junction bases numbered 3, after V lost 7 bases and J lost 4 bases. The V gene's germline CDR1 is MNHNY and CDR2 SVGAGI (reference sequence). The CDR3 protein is CASNRDSYGYTF. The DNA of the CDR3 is TGTGCCAGCAACCGGGACAGCTATGGCTACACCTTC.

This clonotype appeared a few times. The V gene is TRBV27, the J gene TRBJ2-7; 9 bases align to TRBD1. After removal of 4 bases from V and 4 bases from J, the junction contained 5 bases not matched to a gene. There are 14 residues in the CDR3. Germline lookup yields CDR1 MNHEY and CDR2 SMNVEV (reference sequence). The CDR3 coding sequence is TGTGCCAGCAGTTACAGGGGGCAAGGGTACGAGCAGTACGTC. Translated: CASSYRGQGYEQYV.

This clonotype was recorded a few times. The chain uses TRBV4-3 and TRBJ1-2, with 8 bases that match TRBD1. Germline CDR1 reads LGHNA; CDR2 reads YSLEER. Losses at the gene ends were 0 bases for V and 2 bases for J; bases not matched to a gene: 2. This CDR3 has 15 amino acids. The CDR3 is CASSQETGANYGYTF. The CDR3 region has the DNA TGCGCCAGCAGCCAAGAGACAGGGGCAAACTATGGCTACACCTTC.

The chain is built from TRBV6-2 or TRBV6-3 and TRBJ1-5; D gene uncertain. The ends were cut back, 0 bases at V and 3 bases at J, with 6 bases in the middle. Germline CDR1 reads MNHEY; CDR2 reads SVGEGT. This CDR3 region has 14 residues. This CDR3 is CASSYSYTNQPQHF. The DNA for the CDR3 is TGTGCCAGCAGTTACTCGTATACCAATCAGCCCCAGCATTTT.

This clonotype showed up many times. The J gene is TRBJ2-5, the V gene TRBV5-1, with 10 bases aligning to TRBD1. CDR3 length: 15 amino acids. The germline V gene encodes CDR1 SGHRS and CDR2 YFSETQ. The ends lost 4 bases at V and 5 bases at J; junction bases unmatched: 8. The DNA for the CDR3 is TGCGCCAGCAGCCGGACCGGGACAGGGGTCGAGACCCAGTACTTC. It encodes CASSRTGTGVETQYF.

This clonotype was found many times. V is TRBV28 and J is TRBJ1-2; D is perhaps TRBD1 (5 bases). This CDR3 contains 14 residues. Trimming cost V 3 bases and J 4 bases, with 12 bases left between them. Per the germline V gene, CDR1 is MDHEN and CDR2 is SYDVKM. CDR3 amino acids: CASSLGRQTYGYTF. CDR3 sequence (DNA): TGTGCCAGCAGTTTGGGGCGTCAGACCTATGGCTACACCTTC.

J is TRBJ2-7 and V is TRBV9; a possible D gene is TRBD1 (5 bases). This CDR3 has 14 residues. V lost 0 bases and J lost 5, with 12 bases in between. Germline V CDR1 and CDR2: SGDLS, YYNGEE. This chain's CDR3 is CASSVGGRADEQYF. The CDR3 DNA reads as TGTGCCAGCAGCGTAGGGGGCAGGGCTGACGAGCAGTACTTC.